These 2 T cell receptor beta chains originate from one sample sequenced in a study of chemoradiotherapy in HPV16-positive cancers. Data came from immunoSEQ multiplex PCR; TCRdb stores just in-frame clones and leaves some out. The table lists 5,900 or so clones, 70% to 85% of them singletons. The sequencing used tumor tissue, collected from a patient who underwent chemoradiotherapy. The receptor source for this set is a human donor with HPV-associated anogenital cancer.

The chain is built from TRBV7-2 and TRBJ2-5, with D unclear. V dropped 1 base and J dropped 1 base, with 10 bases sitting between them. The CDR3 sequence is 15 residues long. Germline-derived CDR1 and CDR2 are SGHTA and FQGNSA. The CDR3 nucleotides are TGTGCCAGCAGCTTAGTGGCGGCCCCCCAAGAGACCCAGTACTTC. Its protein is CASSLVAAPQETQYF.

The chain uses TRBV19 and TRBJ1-6, with D tentatively TRBD1 (5 bases). CDR1 and CDR2 from the germline V gene are LNHDA and SQIVND (reference sequence). This CDR3 contains 14 residues. Trimming removed 4 bases at V and 9 bases at J, with 13 bases between. The chain's CDR3 is CASSTREFGSPLHF. The CDR3 DNA follows: TGTGCCAGTAGTACCAGGGAATTTGGTTCACCCCTCCACTTT.